This is a list of T cell receptor beta chains from one sample in a study of blood T cell repertoires in COVID-19. Using immunoSEQ multiplex PCR, the repertoire was profiled, and TCRdb retains in-frame clones only, with some absent. This sample carries 250,000 to 350,000 clones, about 81% of them seen once, and the ten largest clones take roughly 1.5%. The sequencing sample was made of peripheral blood. The source of these receptors is a human donor with COVID-19, enrolled during active disease. The donor label of this sample is uncertain. Each CDR3 is given without its conserved first and last residue. Fields, in order: clone size, J gene, V gene, CDR3 protein. A clone size is listed for some rows: how often the clone was seen (once, few, many), or a class if it is expanded.

>.|TRBJ2-1|TRBV4-2
ASSQERASHEQF
>.|TRBJ2-7|TRBV18
ASSPYRTGGYEQY
>.|TRBJ2-2|TRBV11-3
ASSLGGARGANTGELF
>.|TRBJ1-1|TRBV5-1
ASSLGRNTEAF
>.|TRBJ1-2|TRBV28
ASSLSRGARGRHT
>.|TRBJ2-7|TRBV19
ASSVGMVPSYEQY
>.|TRBJ1-6|TRBV6-5
ASSYSTRGNSPLH
>.|TRBJ2-7|TRBV3-1/TRBV3-2
ASSHRDRGLSYEQY
>.|TRBJ2-1|TRBV27
ASGKRTGGPFGQF
>.|TRBJ2-7|TRBV6-5
ASSPGQGIYEQY
>once|TRBJ1-2|TRBV5-1
ASSVGQNYGYT
>.|TRBJ1-1|TRBV5-6
ASSFDIAGMNTEAF
>few|TRBJ2-5|TRBV9
ASSVATGGTETQY
>.|TRBJ2-1|TRBV19
ASSITGRAGGEQF
>.|TRBJ2-7|TRBV28
ASSLRGGPYSGRFYEQY
>.|TRBJ1-2|TRBV6-1
ASSEDPQARLNT
>.|TRBJ1-3|TRBV6-6
AITPGGTGNTIY
>.|TRBJ2-3|TRBV7-2
ASSTFGVTDTQY
>.|TRBJ2-7|TRBV2
ASSPTTGGAGGSYEQY
>.|TRBJ2-7|TRBV5-1
ASSAGLAGGSEQY
>.|TRBJ2-3|TRBV7-2
ASSFSGSTDTQY
>.|TRBJ2-2|TRBV7-9
ASSASGRGTGELF
>.|TRBJ2-1|TRBV4-3
ASSQVGSDYNEQF
>.|TRBJ2-1|TRBV5-4
ASSLVLAGGPGNEQF
>.|TRBJ1-6|TRBV5-4
ASRAGTGRNSPLH
>.|TRBJ2-1|TRBV28
ASRAGGLAYNEQF
>.|TRBJ1-1|TRBV2
ASSLFWELNTEAF
>few|TRBJ2-3|TRBV29-1
SVPRGSGTDTQY
>once|TRBJ2-6|TRBV7-2
ASRPGTARTSGANVLT
>.|TRBJ2-2|TRBV18
ASSRSGDSGELF
>.|TRBJ1-2|TRBV5-1
ASSFNDRAYGYT
>.|TRBJ1-2|TRBV3-1/TRBV3-2
ASSSGNYGYT
>once|TRBJ1-2|TRBV30
AWRQLGTVYGYT
>.|TRBJ2-3|TRBV9
ASSIPGLAGMSSSTDTQY
>.|TRBJ1-4|TRBV19
ASSFGATNEKLF
>.|TRBJ2-3|TRBV9
ASSGSRLAGYTDTQY
>.|TRBJ2-7|TRBV9
ASSRDSLKEQY
>.|TRBJ1-2|TRBV4-3
ASSQVGTGYGYT
>.|TRBJ1-1|TRBV30
AWSGTSGKTEAF
>.|TRBJ1-4|TRBV7-3
ASSLVGGANEKLF
>.|TRBJ2-2|TRBV6-1
ASSARQEELF
>few|TRBJ2-3|TRBV5-6
ASSLVGLGPPTDTQY
>once|TRBJ2-5|TRBV19
ASFSKGETQY
>.|TRBJ1-5|TRBV2
ASSVRESGLLGGH
>once|TRBJ2-5|TRBV11-3
ASSPGQGHEETQY
>.|TRBJ2-7|TRBV7-9
ASSLGPGYVDEQY
>few|TRBJ1-1|TRBV7-2
ASSLAGLSTEAF
>.|TRBJ1-6|TRBV5-1
ASSFGQGFTYNSPLH
>once|TRBJ1-4|TRBV5-1
ASSLVQGDNEKLF
>many|TRBJ2-2|TRBV28
ASRRTRNTGELF
>.|TRBJ1-4|TRBV7-2
ASSLAGQGSEKLF
>.|TRBJ1-3|TRBV9
ASSDEWGQVGNTIY
>.|TRBJ1-1|TRBV29-1
SAAPGNTEAF
>few|TRBJ1-4|TRBV12-3/TRBV12-4
ASSVTGNEKLF
>few|TRBJ1-1|TRBV6-2/TRBV6-3
ASSSGRGYEAF
>.|TRBJ1-4|TRBV10-2
ASRGRDEKLF
>.|TRBJ2-1|TRBV27
ASSSSDAGLYNEQF
>.|TRBJ2-1|TRBV29-1
SVGGGGSTGF
>.|TRBJ2-1|TRBV9
ASQGAQSYNEQF